Presented here are 21 T cell receptor beta chains from one specimen sequenced in a study of glioma-infiltrating T cells after dendritic cell vaccination. Here immunoSEQ multiplex PCR was the method, and the copy in TCRdb shows in-frame clones only, minus some. Counted here are roughly 85,000 clones, about 85% occurring once; the ten biggest clones make up 8.5%. Time point defined: after dendritic cell vaccination, including at tumor progression/relapse. Sequencing was performed on blood, taken after dendritic cell vaccination. The receptors stem from a human donor with glioblastoma.

The chain is built from TRBV30 and TRBJ2-2; D gene uncertain. Trimming stripped 2 bases from V and 3 bases from J, with 13 bases between. The CDR3 sequence is 15 residues long. Germline values: CDR1 GTSNPN, CDR2 SVGIG (reference sequence). The CDR3 nucleotides are TGTGCCTGGAGTAGCCGCCCCCAGGACACCGGGGAGCTGTTTTTT. This codes for CAWSSRPQDTGELFF.

The CDR3 sequence is CASRIAGGPNEQFF. The CDR3 DNA sequence: TGTGCCAGCAGGATAGCGGGGGGGCCTAATGAGCAGTTCTTC. The chain joins TRBV11-2 to TRBJ2-1, with 11 bases aligning to TRBD2. V lost 6 bases and J lost 7; bases outside the gene matches: 5. The CDR3 spans 14 residues. CDR1 is SGHAT, CDR2 FQNNGV, per germline. Filled out from reference TRBV11-2 and TRBJ2-1, the complete variable domain reads EAGVAQSPRYKIIEKRQSVAFWCNPISGHATLYWYQQILGQGPKLLIQFQNNGVVDDSQLPKDRFSAERLKGVDSTLKIQPAKLEDSAVYLCASRIAGGPNEQFFGPGTRLTVL.

V is TRBV10-3 and J is TRBJ1-1; D possibly corresponds to TRBD1 (5 bases). Germline assignment: CDR1 ENHRY and CDR2 SYGVKD. Trimming took 10 bases from V and 0 from J, leaving 6 bases between them. CDR3 length: 11 residues. CDR3 in DNA: TGTGCCACGACAGTGAACACTGAAGCTTTCTTT. Encoded protein: CATTVNTEAFF.

The chain carries TRBV5-1 and TRBJ2-3, with a possible D match to TRBD2 (5 bases). The CDR3 length is 17 residues. Germline V lookup: CDR1 SGHRS, CDR2 YFSETQ. The germline V and J ends were trimmed by 0 bases and 0 bases, with 14 bases remaining between them. DNA for the CDR3: TGCGCCAGCAGCTTGGGGGTTGTCCGACTAAGCACAGATACGCAGTATTTT. Encoded protein: CASSLGVVRLSTDTQYF.

This rearrangement joins TRBV9 to TRBJ1-2; 9 bases are shared with TRBD1. Germline loops: CDR1 SGDLS, CDR2 YYNGEE. The CDR3 length is 18 residues. With V trimmed by 1 base and J by 2 bases, 12 bases remained unmatched. The CDR3 here is CASSVIPGQGASNYGYTF. The CDR3 coding sequence is TGTGCCAGCAGCGTAATACCGGGACAGGGCGCCTCGAACTATGGCTACACCTTC.

The chain is built from TRBV27 and TRBJ1-1, with 8 bases fitting TRBD1. V lost 2 bases to trimming and J lost 5 bases; unmatched junction nucleotides: 7. This CDR3 region has 15 residues. The germline V gene has CDR1 MNHEY and CDR2 SMNVEV (reference sequence). CDR3 bases: TGTGCCAGCAGTTTAGCCGGACAGGGCGGAACTGAAGCTTTCTTT. It specifies CASSLAGQGGTEAFF.

This chain links TRBV19 with TRBJ2-1; D unresolved. The V gene lost 4 bases and the J gene lost 6 bases, with 10 bases spanning the gap. Germline V gives CDR1 LNHDA, CDR2 SQIVND (reference sequence). There are 13 residues in the CDR3. The chain's CDR3 is CASSTPVANEQFF. Written as DNA, the CDR3 is TGTGCCAGTAGTACCCCAGTGGCCAATGAGCAGTTCTTC.

The chain links TRBV5-6 to TRBJ2-2; 7 bases agree with TRBD2. CDR1 SGHDT and CDR2 YYEEEE come from the germline V gene. V was pared by 4 bases and J by 1 base, with 7 bases of the junction left unmatched. The CDR3 sequence is 16 residues long. CDR3 in DNA: TGTGCCAGCAGCGGCCAGGGCGGGAGGAACACCGGGGAGCTGTTTTTT. It codes for CASSGQGGRNTGELFF.

This chain joins TRBV27 and TRBJ1-5; 8 bases fit TRBD1. The CDR3 spans 15 residues. The V segment lost 4 bases and the J segment 1 base; nucleotides outside the gene matches: 3. From germline, CDR1 is MNHEY and CDR2 SMNVEV (reference sequence). CDR3 in DNA: TGTGCCAGCAGTTCGACAGGGGAAAGCAATCAGCCCCAGCATTTT. Encoded protein: CASSSTGESNQPQHF.

The genes are TRBV27 and TRBJ2-5; TRBD2 aligns across 9 bases. The J call may be wrong; the DNA end is better matched by TRBJ2-7. Germline loops: CDR1 MNHEY, CDR2 SMNVEV (reference sequence). The CDR3 sequence is 14 residues long. The chain's CDR3 is CASGSGGLDYEQYF. The CDR3 bases are TGTGCCAGCGGAAGCGGGGGGCTAGACTACGAGCAGTACTTC.

This chain connects TRBV4-3 to TRBJ1-4, with D possibly matching TRBD1 (5 bases). The CDR3 is made up of 16 amino acids. CDR1 is LGHNA, CDR2 YSLEER, per germline. The ends were cut back, 0 bases at V and 7 bases at J, with 15 bases in the middle. CDR3 sequence (DNA): TGCGCCAGCAGCCAAGATAGCGGGGCTGGAAGTGAAAAACTGTTTTTT. Translating it yields CASSQDSGAGSEKLFF.

The chain couples TRBV7-3 to TRBJ2-2, with 14 positions matching TRBD2. J was trimmed by 4 bases and V by 5 bases; bases with no gene match: 6. The CDR3 extends over 17 amino acids. Germline V lookup: CDR1 SGHTA, CDR2 FQGTGA. This CDR3 is CASSPGTSGGPTGELFF. Here the CDR3 DNA reads TGTGCCAGCAGCCCTGGGACTAGCGGGGGCCCCACCGGGGAGCTGTTTTTT.

The chain has TRBV10-2 and TRBJ2-5; TRBD1 agrees at 7 bases. From germline, CDR1 is WSHSY and CDR2 SAAADI. The V and J ends lost 1 base and 1 base, in that order; junction bases with no gene match: 0. CDR3 size: 14 residues. The CDR3 sequence: CASSEWDSQETQYF. For the CDR3, the DNA is TGCGCCAGCAGTGAGTGGGACAGCCAAGAGACCCAGTACTTC.

The V gene is TRBV27, the J gene TRBJ2-4; 11 bases line up with TRBD2. CDR1 is MNHEY, CDR2 SMNVEV, per germline (reference sequence). V was clipped by 2 bases and J by 8 bases; unmatched bases: 11. This CDR3 is 17 amino acids long. CDR3 loop: CASSLVIAGGPGDIQYF. The CDR3 nucleotides read TGTGCCAGCAGTTTAGTCATAGCGGGAGGGCCGGGGGACATTCAGTACTTC.

The chain links TRBV29-1 to TRBJ2-7, with 11 bases aligning to TRBD2. V was clipped by 4 bases and J by 2 bases; unmatched bases: 4. The CDR3 sequence is 14 residues long. Germline V gene data show CDR1 as SQVTM and CDR2 as ANQGSEA. The CDR3 loop is CSVASGGLTYEQYF. For the CDR3, the DNA is TGCAGCGTTGCTAGCGGGGGGTTAACCTACGAGCAGTACTTC.

CDR3 protein: CASSFTGTRAFF. CDR3 bases: TGTGCCAGCAGTTTCACCGGGACAAGAGCTTTCTTT. The chain carries TRBV28 and TRBJ1-1; D possibly corresponds to TRBD1 (6 bases). Trimming removed 3 bases from V and 10 bases from J, with 12 bases in between. The germline CDR1 and CDR2 sequences are MDHEN and SYDVKM. The CDR3 runs to 12 residues.

This clone was seen a single time. The chain has TRBV29-1 and TRBJ1-2, with TRBD1 matching over 10 bases. Germline V lookup: CDR1 SQVTM, CDR2 ANQGSEA. V trimming: 2 bases; J trimming: 4 bases; junction bases outside the gene matches: 1. CDR3 length equals 13 residues. The CDR3 spells CSVERDRGYGYTF. The DNA for the CDR3 is TGCAGCGTTGAAAGGGACAGGGGCTATGGCTACACCTTC. The whole variable domain, filled in from reference TRBV29-1 and TRBJ1-2, reads SAVISQKPSRDICQRGTSLTIQCQVDSQVTMMFWYRQQPGQSLTLIATANQGSEATYESGFVIDKFPISRPNLTFSTLTVSNMSPEDSSIYLCSVERDRGYGYTFGSGTRLTVV.

The chain uses TRBV19 and TRBJ2-2; 7 nucleotides align to TRBD1. Trimming took 3 bases from V and 4 from J; bases not matched to a gene: 8. The CDR3 is made up of 16 amino acids. CDR1 is LNHDA, CDR2 SQIVND, per germline (reference sequence). The CDR3 spells CASSILGTVLTGELFF. CDR3 nucleotides: TGTGCCAGTAGTATCCTCGGGACAGTACTCACCGGGGAGCTGTTTTTT.

The sample holds one count of this clone. This chain links TRBV18 with TRBJ2-5; 8 nucleotides line up with TRBD1. V dropped 3 bases and J dropped 5; count of bases not matched to a gene: 2. The germline V gene encodes CDR1 KGHSH and CDR2 LQKENI. The CDR3 totals 13 residues. CDR3 region: CASSPGQGETQYF. For the CDR3, the DNA is TGTGCCAGCTCACCCGGACAGGGCGAGACCCAGTACTTC.

V and J are TRBV29-1 and TRBJ2-3; the match to TRBD2 covers 15 bases. The germline CDR1 and CDR2 sequences are SQVTM and ANQGSEA. Germline trimming cut 6 bases from V and 1 base from J; bases unmatched to any gene: 5. The CDR3 has 16 amino acids. CDR3 protein: CSVRTSGGAGTDTQYF. The CDR3 DNA reads TGCAGCGTCCGGACTAGCGGGGGGGCCGGCACAGATACGCAGTATTTT.

CDR3 DNA: TGCAGCGTCGACGCGGGGTTCCAAGAGACCCAGTACTTC. Translation gives CSVDAGFQETQYF. The chain has TRBV29-1 and TRBJ2-5, with D perhaps matching TRBD2 (6 bases). The CDR3 has 13 amino acids. CDR1 is SQVTM and CDR2 is ANQGSEA in the germline V gene. Trimming stripped 6 bases from V and 1 base from J, with 12 bases between.